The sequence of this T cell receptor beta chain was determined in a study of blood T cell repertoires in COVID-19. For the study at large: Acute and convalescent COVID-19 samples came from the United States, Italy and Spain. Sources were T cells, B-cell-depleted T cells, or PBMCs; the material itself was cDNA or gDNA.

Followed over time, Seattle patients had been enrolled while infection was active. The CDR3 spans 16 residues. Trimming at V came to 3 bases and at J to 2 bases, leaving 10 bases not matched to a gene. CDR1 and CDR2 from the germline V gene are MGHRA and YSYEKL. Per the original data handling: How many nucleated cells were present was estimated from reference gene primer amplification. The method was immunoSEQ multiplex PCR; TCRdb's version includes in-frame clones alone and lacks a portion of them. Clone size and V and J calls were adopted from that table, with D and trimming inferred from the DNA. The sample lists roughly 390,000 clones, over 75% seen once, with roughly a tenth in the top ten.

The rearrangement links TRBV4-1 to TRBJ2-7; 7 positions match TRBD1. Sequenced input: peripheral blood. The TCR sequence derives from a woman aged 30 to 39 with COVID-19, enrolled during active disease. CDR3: CASSQGLAGTAYEQYF. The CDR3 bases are TGCGCCAGCAGCCAGGGTTTGGCAGGGACAGCCTACGAGCAGTACTTC.